Following are 22 T cell receptor beta chains from one sample sequenced in a study of molecular identifiers for immune sequencing clone quantification. TCRdb called the PCR reads again in MiXCR, with one record for every CDR3 protein. The sample has almost 20,000 distinct CDR3 sequences, 20% to 25% seen once. The sequencing sample was made of naive CD8+ T cells from blood, with Jurkat cell RNA spiked in. The subset: FACS-sorted CD8+CD4-CCR7+CD45RA+ naive T cells. These receptors were collected from a human donor in good health. Some libraries in this study had Jurkat cell RNA spiked in.

By proportion, this clonotype is medium-sized (0.01 to 0.1%). J is TRBJ1-4 and V is TRBV12-3 or TRBV12-4; D is uncertain. CDR3 length equals 14 residues. Trimming left V 1 base short and J 4 bases short, with 7 bases between. CDR3 in DNA: TGTGCCAGCAGTTTAGGACGGATTAATGAAAAACTGTTTTTT. It encodes CASSLGRINEKLFF.

This sequence joins TRBV5-5 and TRBJ2-7; TRBD2 matches 10 bases. V trimming: 5 bases; J trimming: 0 bases; junction bases outside the gene matches: 5. The CDR3 has 15 amino acids. Germline V CDR1 and CDR2: SGHKS, YYEKEE (reference sequence). CDR3 residues: CASRPGTSVSYEQYF. The CDR3 coding sequence is TGTGCCAGCAGACCTGGGACTAGCGTCTCCTACGAGCAGTACTTC.

This clonotype has at least ten counts. CDR3 nucleotides: TGTGCCAGCAGCCAAGGGACACGTAACTATGGCTACACCTTC. It specifies CASSQGTRNYGYTF. The chain joins TRBV3-1 to TRBJ1-2, with D maybe TRBD1 (5 bases). Germline V CDR1 and CDR2: LGHDT, YNNKEL (reference sequence). V lost 1 base and J lost 1, with 7 bases in between. The CDR3 runs 14 residues.

There are many counts of this clonotype. The chain combines TRBV28 with TRBJ2-7; D tentatively reads TRBD1 or TRBD2 (5 bases each). Trimming removed 3 bases from V and 4 bases from J, with 16 bases in between. CDR1 is MDHEN and CDR2 is SYDVKM in the germline V gene. The CDR3 length is 15 residues. As DNA, the CDR3 is TGTGCCAGCAGTTTGAGAGGGGAAAGGTCTTACGAGCAGTACTTC. Protein: CASSLRGERSYEQYF.

In this sample, this clonotype turned up a few times. The CDR3 is CASSSIDSDEQFF. CDR3 in DNA: TGTGCCAGCAGCTCAATAGACAGTGATGAGCAGTTCTTC. The chain combines TRBV7-8 with TRBJ2-1, with D maybe TRBD1 (5 bases). This CDR3 comprises 13 residues. V was clipped by 4 bases and J by 8 bases, with 12 bases between them. In germline, CDR1 is SGHVS, CDR2 FQNEAQ.

To note about this clonotype: This is likely a read error, given that the CDR3 carries no conserved phenylalanine or tryptophan at its end. The CDR3 bases are TGTGCCAGCAGCCAGATCTCGGCCGGTGAAAAACTGTTTTGT. Amino acids: CASSQISAGEKLFC. The chain has TRBV5-5 and TRBJ1-4; D not resolved. V gave up 4 bases and J gave up 7 bases, with 14 bases separating them. Germline V gene sequence: CDR1 SGHKS, CDR2 YYEKEE (reference sequence). This CDR3 is built from 14 residues.

This clonotype was found many times. V usage is TRBV10-2 and J usage is TRBJ2-2; D is undetermined. The CDR3 covers 12 residues. Trimming removed 7 bases from V and 6 bases from J, with 9 bases in between. The germline V gene encodes CDR1 WSHSY and CDR2 SAAADI. CDR3 amino acids: CASMSLAGELFF. The CDR3 DNA follows: TGCGCCAGCATGAGTCTGGCCGGGGAGCTGTTTTTT.

This clonotype was seen repeatedly, ten times or more. The chain uses TRBV20-1 and TRBJ1-5; D call uncertain. Germline values: CDR1 DFQATT, CDR2 SNEGSKA (reference sequence). The CDR3 contains 12 residues. V gave up 1 base and J gave up 5 bases, with 6 bases separating them. The CDR3 is CSARGPDQPQHF. In DNA, the CDR3 is TGCAGTGCTAGAGGTCCCGATCAGCCCCAGCATTTT.

The chain couples TRBV3-1 to TRBJ2-2; no clear D gene. This CDR3 region has 17 residues. The V end was cut by 5 bases, the J end by 6 bases, with 22 bases between. Germline V lookup: CDR1 LGHDT, CDR2 YNNKEL (reference sequence). The CDR3 sequence is CASSSPLGFGVPGELFF. CDR3 sequence (DNA): TGTGCCAGCAGCTCTCCCCTCGGGTTTGGTGTTCCCGGGGAGCTGTTTTTT.

The chain joins TRBV19 to TRBJ2-1; D not resolved. V was shortened by 4 bases and J by 0 bases, with 10 bases between the two germline ends. CDR3 length: 15 residues. Germline CDR1 reads LNHDA; CDR2 reads SQIVND (reference sequence). The CDR3, as DNA: TGTGCCAGTAGTACAACCCCGAGCTCCTACAATGAGCAGTTCTTC. Protein product: CASSTTPSSYNEQFF.

Comment on this clonotype: A single base separates this from a much larger clone, so it may be a read error. Since the CDR3 does not end with the conserved phenylalanine or tryptophan, this likely comes from a read error. The chain combines TRBV4-2 with TRBJ2-1; perhaps TRBD2 as D (5 bases). The CDR3 contains 15 residues. V lost 0 bases, J lost 8 bases, and 14 bases lay in between. Germline V lookup: CDR1 LGHNA, CDR2 YNFKEQ. CDR3 sequence (DNA): TGTGCCAGCAGCCAAGAGGGAGTGGGGTCGGATGAGCAGTTCCTC. Translation: CASSQEGVGSDEQFL.

The chain links TRBV12-3 or TRBV12-4 to TRBJ2-1; TRBD2 matches 7 bases. V dropped 7 bases and J dropped 0; count of bases not matched to a gene: 9. The CDR3 runs 16 residues. This CDR3 reads CASTETGGVSYNEQFF. The CDR3 region has the DNA TGTGCCAGCACGGAAACTGGGGGGGTCTCCTACAATGAGCAGTTCTTC.

By sample share, this clonotype is medium-sized. V gene TRBV29-1 combines with J gene TRBJ2-5; 7 bases match TRBD2. Germline V gene lookup returns CDR1 SQVTM and CDR2 ANQGSEA. The CDR3 contains 12 residues. J was trimmed by 5 bases and V by 5 bases; bases with no gene match: 5. The CDR3 DNA reads as TGCAGCGTTTGGGGGGGTGCGGAGACCCAGTACTTC. It encodes CSVWGGAETQYF.

This clonotype was seen a few times. The chain employs TRBV7-2 and TRBJ2-1, with 7 bases identical to TRBD1. The CDR3 has 14 amino acids. V was pared by 2 bases and J by 4 bases, with 2 bases of the junction left unmatched. Germline values: CDR1 SGHTA, CDR2 FQGNSA. This chain's CDR3 is CASSLKDRYNEQFF. Here the CDR3 DNA reads TGTGCCAGCAGCTTAAAGGACAGGTACAATGAGCAGTTCTTC.

This clonotype came up a few times. The J gene is TRBJ2-7, the V gene TRBV28; unclear D gene. Germline CDR1 MDHEN, CDR2 SYDVKM. Deletions cut 8 bases from V and 7 bases from J, with 21 bases between. This CDR3 is built from 14 residues. The CDR3 DNA reads TGTGCCAGCGGTTACCCTCCACGGACGTGGGAGCAGTACTTC. Encoded protein: CASGYPPRTWEQYF.

This clonotype was picked up many times. The rearrangement links TRBV4-1 to TRBJ2-3; TRBD2 matches 9 bases. In germline, CDR1 is MGHRA, CDR2 YSYEKL. Losses at the gene ends were 0 bases for V and 4 bases for J; bases not matched to a gene: 8. The CDR3 runs to 17 residues. CDR3 DNA: TGCGCCAGCAGCCAAGATTCCCGCGGGGGGGCCCCAGATACGCAGTATTTT. Amino acid sequence: CASSQDSRGGAPDTQYF.

In its sample, this clonotype was seen many times. The chain recombines TRBV7-2 with TRBJ2-3; 7 nucleotides align to TRBD2. V dropped 1 base and J dropped 2; count of bases not matched to a gene: 9. The CDR3 is made up of 17 amino acids. Looked up from germline, CDR1 is SGHTA and CDR2 is FQGNSA. CDR3 amino acids: CASSLEWGGSFTDTQYF. The CDR3, as DNA: TGTGCCAGCAGCTTAGAATGGGGGGGGTCATTCACAGATACGCAGTATTTT.

This clonotype came up many times. The chain links TRBV5-1 to TRBJ2-3, with a weak D call TRBD1 (6 bases). The CDR3 totals 15 residues. Looked up from germline, CDR1 is SGHRS and CDR2 is YFSETQ. V lost 2 bases to trimming and J lost 6 bases, with 16 bases between them. CDR3 amino acids: CASSLGDTGPDTQYF. CDR3 DNA sequence: TGCGCCAGCAGCTTAGGGGACACGGGTCCGGATACGCAGTATTTT.

V is TRBV12-3 or TRBV12-4 and J is TRBJ2-7; D is uncertain. Trimming left V 6 bases short and J 0 bases short, with 9 bases between. The CDR3 totals 13 residues. The CDR3, as DNA: TGTGCCAGCAGCCCAAGGAACTCCTACGAGCAGTACTTC. This translates into CASSPRNSYEQYF.

This sequence joins TRBV4-1 and TRBJ2-2; 10 bases fit TRBD2. Germline trimming cut 3 bases from V and 5 bases from J; bases unmatched to any gene: 6. Germline V gives CDR1 MGHRA, CDR2 YSYEKL. The CDR3 is made up of 16 amino acids. This CDR3 is CASSQPGLALTGELFF. Here the CDR3 DNA reads TGCGCCAGCAGCCAGCCGGGACTAGCGTTGACCGGGGAGCTGTTTTTT.

The chain combines TRBV27 with TRBJ2-7; the D gene is possibly TRBD1 (5 bases). Germline V gene sequence: CDR1 MNHEY, CDR2 SMNVEV (reference sequence). The length of the CDR3 is 15 residues. Between the trimmed V and J ends, which lost 3 bases and 2 bases, there was a span of 14 bases. CDR3: CASSFSRSRAYEQYF. The CDR3 region has the DNA TGTGCCAGCAGTTTTTCTAGAAGCAGGGCCTACGAGCAGTACTTC.

Remarks on this clonotype: Given a much more abundant clone one base away, this may be a read error. The chain employs TRBV11-2 and TRBJ2-1, with 8 bases that match TRBD2. This CDR3 is 15 amino acids long. V was pared by 11 bases and J by 4 bases, with 13 bases of the junction left unmatched. Germline CDR1 reads SGHAT; CDR2 reads FQNNGV. In DNA form, the CDR3 reads TGTGCCGGCACATTCGGGGCGGGGGGTTACAATGAGCAGTTCTTC. This translates into CAGTFGAGGYNEQFF.